These 19 T cell receptor beta chains came from one sample sequenced in a study of cytotoxic CD8 clonotypes in ibrutinib-treated CLL. Libraries were prepared by immunoSEQ multiplex PCR; TCRdb keeps only in-frame clonotypes and omits some of them. The sample lists approximately 280,000 clones, roughly 76% occurring once. The sequences come from PBMCs, collected at disease progression, from a patient treated with ibrutinib. All receptors derive from a human donor with chronic lymphocytic leukemia.

This chain joins TRBV15 and TRBJ1-4; 7 nucleotides match TRBD1. CDR1 is LNHNV and CDR2 is YYDKDF in the germline V gene (reference sequence). With V trimmed by 1 base and J by 8 bases, 4 bases remained unmatched. The CDR3 is 14 amino acids. CDR3 sequence: CATSRGQGNEKLFF. The CDR3 DNA follows: TGTGCCACCAGCAGAGGACAGGGCAACGAAAAACTGTTTTTT.

The rearrangement links TRBV11-2 to TRBJ2-7; 7 positions match TRBD2. The germline V gene has CDR1 SGHAT and CDR2 FQNNGV. This CDR3 comprises 14 residues. With V trimmed by 0 bases and J by 4 bases, 3 bases remained unmatched. The CDR3 sequence: CASSLDLGGYEQYF. As DNA, the CDR3 is TGTGCCAGCAGCTTAGATCTGGGAGGGTACGAGCAGTACTTC.

This chain joins TRBV5-1 and TRBJ2-3; 10 bases match TRBD2. The CDR3 is 19 amino acids. The junction had 14 bases not matched to a gene; V was cut back by 0 bases and J by 4 bases. Per the germline V gene, CDR1 is SGHRS and CDR2 is YFSETQ. Here the CDR3 reads CASSLARGQSGRAPDTQYF. DNA for the CDR3: TGCGCCAGCAGCTTGGCCAGGGGGCAGAGCGGGAGGGCCCCAGATACGCAGTATTTT.

This clone was counted once. The rearrangement joins TRBV6-1 to TRBJ1-1; D not certain. The germline V gene encodes CDR1 MNHNS and CDR2 SASEGT. V lost 3 bases and J lost 4, with 9 bases in between. The CDR3 consists of 13 residues. In DNA form, the CDR3 reads TGTGCCAGCAGTGACGACGAAGGCACTGAAGCTTTCTTT. It translates to CASSDDEGTEAFF.

In its sample, this clone was seen once. The genes are TRBV10-1 and TRBJ2-3, with a tentative D call TRBD1 (6 bases). There are 14 residues in the CDR3. The V gene lost 8 bases and the J gene lost 1 base, with 13 bases spanning the gap. Per germline, CDR1 WNHNN and CDR2 SYGVQD (reference sequence). The CDR3 here is CASGQGSGTDTQYF. CDR3 nucleotide sequence: TGCGCCAGCGGTCAGGGGTCTGGCACAGATACGCAGTATTTT.

For the CDR3, the DNA is TGCGCCAGCAGCCAAATCAGGAGGCAGCGCAAGAACACTGAAGCTTTCTTT. The encoded protein is CASSQIRRQRKNTEAFF. This chain connects TRBV4-1 to TRBJ1-1, with D unresolved. CDR1 MGHRA and CDR2 YSYEKL come from the germline V gene. V lost 2 bases and J lost 1, with 17 bases in between. This CDR3 contains 17 residues.

V and J are TRBV25-1 and TRBJ2-5; 7 bases are a match to TRBD1. The V and J ends lost 5 bases and 5 bases, in that order; junction bases with no gene match: 8. Germline CDR1 is MGHDK and CDR2 is SYGVNS. The CDR3 loop spans 14 amino acids. The CDR3 loop is CASSSSGGWETQYF. CDR3 nucleotides: TGTGCCAGCAGTTCGTCAGGGGGTTGGGAGACCCAGTACTTC.

The chain combines TRBV27 with TRBJ1-1; 8 bases match TRBD1. J gave up 11 bases and V 0 bases, and 14 bases lay outside the gene matches. CDR3 size: 16 residues. The V gene's germline CDR1 is MNHEY and CDR2 SMNVEV (reference sequence). In DNA form, the CDR3 reads TGTGCCAGCAGTTTATCCGGGACAGGAAACCACCCTGCGGCTTTCTTT. Translated: CASSLSGTGNHPAAFF.

The chain has TRBV11-3 and TRBJ2-5; a possible D gene is TRBD2 (5 bases). CDR1 and CDR2 from the germline V gene are SGHNT and YENEEA. V was shortened by 1 base and J by 5 bases, with 14 bases between the two germline ends. This CDR3 region has 15 residues. The CDR3 DNA follows: TGTGCCAGCAGCTTAGGAAACGGGATCTCTGAGACCCAGTACTTC. It is translated as CASSLGNGISETQYF. Supplemented by reference TRBV11-3 and TRBJ2-5, the full variable domain reads EAGVVQSPRYKIIEKKQPVAFWCNPISGHNTLYWYLQNLGQGPELLIRYENEEAVDDSQLPKDRFSAERLKGVDSTLKIQPAELGDSAVYLCASSLGNGISETQYFGPGTRLLVL.

The gene calls are TRBV18 and TRBJ2-7; D is ambiguous. Germline values: CDR1 KGHSH, CDR2 LQKENI. Trimming left V 2 bases short and J 2 bases short, with 10 bases between. The CDR3 extends over 14 amino acids. The CDR3 DNA sequence: TGTGCCAGCTCACCAAGGACCAACACCTACGAGCAGTACTTC. Translating gives CASSPRTNTYEQYF.

The chain combines TRBV15 with TRBJ2-3; no firm D call. The CDR3 length is 14 residues. Deletions cut 0 bases from V and 2 bases from J, with 6 bases between. Looked up from germline, CDR1 is LNHNV and CDR2 is YYDKDF (reference sequence). The CDR3 region is CATSRELFTDTQYF. The DNA for the CDR3 is TGTGCCACCAGCAGAGAACTATTCACAGATACGCAGTATTTT.

V gene TRBV9 combines with J gene TRBJ2-3; D gene unclear. The CDR3 consists of 14 residues. Trimming cost V 0 bases and J 8 bases, with 13 bases left between them. The V gene's germline CDR1 is SGDLS and CDR2 YYNGEE. CDR3 in amino acids: CASSVGGRLGTQYF. The CDR3 DNA sequence: TGTGCCAGCAGCGTAGGTGGTCGGCTCGGTACGCAGTATTTT.

This clone has a single count. The J gene is TRBJ2-7, the V gene TRBV19; D might be TRBD1 (7 bases). CDR3 size: 14 residues. Germline lookup yields CDR1 LNHDA and CDR2 SQIVND (reference sequence). Trimming shortened V by 3 bases and J by 2 bases, and 11 bases separated the two germline ends. The DNA for the CDR3 is TGTGCCAGTAGTATTCCAGGGGGGACCTACGAGCAGTACTTC. This translates into CASSIPGGTYEQYF.

The rearrangement links TRBV9 to TRBJ2-1; TRBD2 might be the D (6 bases). This CDR3 has 14 residues. V was cut by 3 bases and J by 7 bases, with 14 bases left in between. CDR1 is SGDLS and CDR2 is YYNGEE in the germline V gene. The CDR3, as DNA: TGTGCCAGCAGCGCAGACGACAGCGGGAATGAGCAGTTCTTC. Translation gives CASSADDSGNEQFF.

J is TRBJ2-7 and V is TRBV5-4; D perhaps matches TRBD2 (6 bases). The CDR3 loop spans 14 amino acids. V was cut by 1 base and J by 0 bases, with 8 bases left in between. Germline V lookup: CDR1 SGHNT, CDR2 YYREEE (reference sequence). The CDR3 nucleotides read TGTGCCAGCAGCTTGCGCGGGATCTCCTACGAGCAGTACTTC. Its translation is CASSLRGISYEQYF. The full variable domain, rest sourced from reference TRBV5-4 and TRBJ2-7, is ETGVTQSPTHLIKTRGQQVTLRCSSQSGHNTVSWYQQALGQGPQFIFQYYREEENGRGNFPPRFSGLQFPNYSSELNVNALELDDSALYLCASSLRGISYEQYFGPGTRLTVT.

The genes are TRBV6-5 and TRBJ1-3; D is perhaps TRBD1 (5 bases). Germline V lookup: CDR1 MNHEY, CDR2 SVGAGI. The CDR3 is made up of 12 amino acids. Trimming left V 6 bases short and J 9 bases short, with 12 bases between. CDR3 region: CASRHTGGTIYF. The CDR3 DNA sequence: TGTGCCAGCAGGCACACAGGCGGCACCATATATTTT.

This sequence joins TRBV5-4 and TRBJ2-5; 7 positions match TRBD2. This CDR3 region has 16 residues. V was clipped by 1 base and J by 5 bases; unmatched bases: 11. Germline V CDR1 and CDR2: SGHNT, YYREEE (reference sequence). CDR3 coding DNA: TGTGCCAGCAGCTTGTCGGGTCTCTCGCGGGGGGAGACCCAGTACTTC. Its protein product is CASSLSGLSRGETQYF.

The sample holds a few counts of this clone. The chain recombines TRBV7-9 with TRBJ1-2; D not resolved. CDR1 and CDR2 (germline): SEHNR, FQNEAQ (reference sequence). The CDR3 consists of 15 residues. V lost 5 bases and J lost 1, with 14 bases in between. The CDR3 nucleotides read TGTGCCAGCAGCCCCTACCCCCACCTTAACTATGGCTACACCTTC. Translating gives CASSPYPHLNYGYTF.

This chain joins TRBV7-3 and TRBJ2-3, with a tentative D call TRBD1 (6 bases). Germline V CDR1 and CDR2: SGHTA, FQGTGA. V was cut by 0 bases and J by 2 bases, with 9 bases left in between. This CDR3 is 15 amino acids long. CDR3 nucleotide sequence: TGTGCCAGCAGCTTAACTGGGGGCCCCACAGATACGCAGTATTTT. It translates to CASSLTGGPTDTQYF.